Listed below are T cell receptor beta chains from one sample, sequenced in a study of T cells in Graves' hyperthyroidism and ophthalmopathy. Using its own MiXCR run on the multiplex PCR reads, TCRdb lists one record per CDR3 protein. The sample lists 480,000 or so distinct CDR3 sequences, roughly an eighth occurring once. Sequencing was performed on blood. Source of these receptors: a woman under 30 with Graves' hyperthyroidism. The CDR3 runs from the conserved cysteine through the conserved F or W. Each record gives: CDR3 DNA, CDR3 protein, D gene, V gene, clone size, J gene. D genes are given only for firm matches. Size is omitted from some rows. Given values are once, few, many or a class for expanded clones.

cdr3_nt: TGCAGCGTTGAAGATTATTTCGGGAGTGAGTCTACGCAGTATTTT
cdr3_aa: CSVEDYFGSESTQYF
d_call: .
v_call: TRBV29-1
clone_size: .
j_call: TRBJ2-3

cdr3_nt: TGTGCCAGCAACCAGCAGGGGCACCGTAATGAAAAACTGTTTTTT
cdr3_aa: CASNQQGHRNEKLFF
d_call: .
v_call: TRBV27
clone_size: many
j_call: TRBJ1-4

cdr3_nt: TGTGCCAGCAGAGGGTCGGCCAAAAACATTCAGTACTTC
cdr3_aa: CASRGSAKNIQYF
d_call: .
v_call: TRBV6-1
clone_size: few
j_call: TRBJ2-4

cdr3_nt: TGTGCCAGCAGCCTACGAGATCCAGGTACCCAGTACTTC
cdr3_aa: CASSLRDPGTQYF
d_call: .
v_call: TRBV7-8
clone_size: many
j_call: TRBJ2-5

cdr3_nt: TGTGCCAGCAGTTTAGGGTTAGGGGACGCCGCCGGGGAGCTGTTTTTT
cdr3_aa: CASSLGLGDAAGELFF
d_call: .
v_call: TRBV12-3/TRBV12-4
clone_size: .
j_call: TRBJ2-2

cdr3_nt: TGTGTATTGGCTCGAACTGAAGCTTTCTTT
cdr3_aa: CVLARTEAFF
d_call: .
v_call: TRBV30
clone_size: many
j_call: TRBJ1-1

cdr3_nt: TGTGCCAGCAGTGATGGCAGGGAGCAGACCCAGTACTTC
cdr3_aa: CASSDGREQTQYF
d_call: .
v_call: TRBV25-1
clone_size: many
j_call: TRBJ2-5

cdr3_nt: TGTGCCAGCAGCCGAACTAGCGGGAGATACAATGAGCAGTTCTTC
cdr3_aa: CASSRTSGRYNEQFF
d_call: TRBD2
v_call: TRBV7-3
clone_size: many
j_call: TRBJ2-1

cdr3_nt: TGTGCCAGCGAGGGGACACCGAACACCGGGGAGCTGTTTTTT
cdr3_aa: CASEGTPNTGELFF
d_call: .
v_call: TRBV2
clone_size: many
j_call: TRBJ2-2

cdr3_nt: TGTGCCAGCAGCCAACACAGGGGGGTAATTGGAAACACCATATATTTT
cdr3_aa: CASSQHRGVIGNTIYF
d_call: TRBD1
v_call: TRBV3-1
clone_size: few
j_call: TRBJ1-3

cdr3_nt: TGCGCCAGCAGCCAAGACCCGGGGGGCCAGCCCCAGCATTTT
cdr3_aa: CASSQDPGGQPQHF
d_call: .
v_call: TRBV4-1
clone_size: .
j_call: TRBJ1-5

cdr3_nt: TGCGCCAGCAGCTTGGGAGATGTCTCTGGAAACACCATATATTTT
cdr3_aa: CASSLGDVSGNTIYF
d_call: .
v_call: TRBV5-1
clone_size: few
j_call: TRBJ1-3

cdr3_nt: TGTGCCAGCAGCTTGTCTTTCGGACTAGCGTACAATGAGCAGTTCTTC
cdr3_aa: CASSLSFGLAYNEQFF
d_call: TRBD2
v_call: TRBV5-6
clone_size: many
j_call: TRBJ2-1

cdr3_nt: TGTGCCAGCAGCCAAGAAGGCCATCCCGGCGGCTACACCTTC
cdr3_aa: CASSQEGHPGGYTF
d_call: .
v_call: TRBV3-1
clone_size: .
j_call: TRBJ1-2

cdr3_nt: TGCAGTGCCGATTTAATTGGTGAGCAGTTCTTC
cdr3_aa: CSADLIGEQFF
d_call: .
v_call: TRBV20-1
clone_size: .
j_call: TRBJ2-1

cdr3_nt: TGCGCCAGCAATAAGGGACAGGGAAGCTCCTACGAGCAGTACTTC
cdr3_aa: CASNKGQGSSYEQYF
d_call: TRBD1
v_call: TRBV5-1
clone_size: few
j_call: TRBJ2-7

cdr3_nt: TGTGCCAGTAGTCGGACACACTCTGGGGCCAACGTCCTGACTTTC
cdr3_aa: CASSRTHSGANVLTF
d_call: .
v_call: TRBV19
clone_size: many
j_call: TRBJ2-6

cdr3_nt: TGTGCCACCAGTGATCCGCTAGCGGGGACCTATGGCTACACCTTC
cdr3_aa: CATSDPLAGTYGYTF
d_call: .
v_call: TRBV24-1
clone_size: .
j_call: TRBJ1-2

cdr3_nt: TGTGCCAGCAGCCAGGGTCAACCTGGGGATTCACCCCTCCACTTT
cdr3_aa: CASSQGQPGDSPLHF
d_call: .
v_call: TRBV3-1
clone_size: many
j_call: TRBJ1-6

cdr3_nt: TGCAGTGCAAGGTTATTGGAGGTCCAGTACTTC
cdr3_aa: CSARLLEVQYF
d_call: .
v_call: TRBV20-1
clone_size: few
j_call: TRBJ2-5

cdr3_nt: TGTGCCAGCAGCTTACGGTTGGCGACTTACAATGAGCAGTTCTTC
cdr3_aa: CASSLRLATYNEQFF
d_call: .
v_call: TRBV7-9
clone_size: .
j_call: TRBJ2-1

cdr3_nt: TGCAGCGTTGAAGATCAGGGACGCGGAGCCTACGAGCAGTACTTC
cdr3_aa: CSVEDQGRGAYEQYF
d_call: .
v_call: TRBV29-1
clone_size: .
j_call: TRBJ2-7

cdr3_nt: TGTGCCAGCAGTACACGGACGGGACTTGTATACAATGAGCAGTTCTTC
cdr3_aa: CASSTRTGLVYNEQFF
d_call: .
v_call: TRBV12-3/TRBV12-4
clone_size: many
j_call: TRBJ2-1

cdr3_nt: TGTGCCAGTACCATGGGGGGTTCAAACGGTTCACCCCTCCACTTT
cdr3_aa: CASTMGGSNGSPLHF
d_call: .
v_call: TRBV19
clone_size: few
j_call: TRBJ1-6

cdr3_nt: TGTGCCAGCAGCTTATCCCACAGGGCAGGGTACAATGAGCAGTTCTTC
cdr3_aa: CASSLSHRAGYNEQFF
d_call: .
v_call: TRBV7-3
clone_size: few
j_call: TRBJ2-1

cdr3_nt: TGTGCCAGTAGTAGCGGGAGGGCCCCGTACGAGCAGTACTTC
cdr3_aa: CASSSGRAPYEQYF
d_call: TRBD2
v_call: TRBV19
clone_size: few
j_call: TRBJ2-7

cdr3_nt: TGTGCCAGCAGCAGATCCAGTCAGGGGGCCTATGGCTACACCTTC
cdr3_aa: CASSRSSQGAYGYTF
d_call: TRBD1
v_call: TRBV14
clone_size: .
j_call: TRBJ1-2

cdr3_nt: TGTGCCTGGAGTGGGACAGCCTTGGTTGGAGCTTTCTTT
cdr3_aa: CAWSGTALVGAFF
d_call: .
v_call: TRBV30
clone_size: many
j_call: TRBJ1-1

cdr3_nt: TGTGCCAGCAGCTTTAGGCCTAGCAACCGCCAAGAGACCCAGTACTTC
cdr3_aa: CASSFRPSNRQETQYF
d_call: .
v_call: TRBV7-3
clone_size: .
j_call: TRBJ2-5

cdr3_nt: TGTGCCAGCAGATCGCCAGCGGGAGTGCAGGAGCAGTACTTC
cdr3_aa: CASRSPAGVQEQYF
d_call: TRBD2
v_call: TRBV11-3
clone_size: .
j_call: TRBJ2-7

cdr3_nt: TGTGCCAGCCAAGACACGGGCGGGCCAGATACGCAGTATTTT
cdr3_aa: CASQDTGGPDTQYF
d_call: .
v_call: TRBV25-1
clone_size: .
j_call: TRBJ2-3

cdr3_nt: TGTGCCAGCAGTCCCCTACCCGGGAGGGGATCCTACGAGCAGTACTTC
cdr3_aa: CASSPLPGRGSYEQYF
d_call: TRBD2
v_call: TRBV6-1
clone_size: many
j_call: TRBJ2-7

cdr3_nt: TGTGCCACCAGGGACGGTAACTATGGCTACACCTTC
cdr3_aa: CATRDGNYGYTF
d_call: .
v_call: TRBV19
clone_size: many
j_call: TRBJ1-2

cdr3_nt: TGTGCCAGCTCACCGGGAACAGGGATGAACACTGAAGCTTTCTTT
cdr3_aa: CASSPGTGMNTEAFF
d_call: .
v_call: TRBV18
clone_size: many
j_call: TRBJ1-1

cdr3_nt: TGCAGTGCTCGGATAGGGGGGGATACGCAGTATTTT
cdr3_aa: CSARIGGDTQYF
d_call: .
v_call: TRBV20-1
clone_size: many
j_call: TRBJ2-3

cdr3_nt: TGTGCCAGCAGTTTATCAGGGGGCGCTGGGGCCAACGTCCTGACTTTC
cdr3_aa: CASSLSGGAGANVLTF
d_call: TRBD1
v_call: TRBV12-3/TRBV12-4
clone_size: .
j_call: TRBJ2-6

cdr3_nt: TGTGCCAGCAGTTGGGGAAGCCACACAGATACGCAGTATTTT
cdr3_aa: CASSWGSHTDTQYF
d_call: .
v_call: TRBV12-3/TRBV12-4
clone_size: many
j_call: TRBJ2-3

cdr3_nt: TGTGCCAGCAGCTTCAGCGATGAGCAGTTCTTC
cdr3_aa: CASSFSDEQFF
d_call: .
v_call: TRBV3-1
clone_size: many
j_call: TRBJ2-1

cdr3_nt: TGTGCCAGCAGCCCCGCGGAGAACACTGAAGCTTTCTTT
cdr3_aa: CASSPAENTEAFF
d_call: .
v_call: TRBV13
clone_size: .
j_call: TRBJ1-1

cdr3_nt: TGTGCCAGCAGCTTAGAGAACGTCCGCGGTGAAGCTTTCTTT
cdr3_aa: CASSLENVRGEAFF
d_call: .
v_call: TRBV11-2
clone_size: many
j_call: TRBJ1-1

cdr3_nt: TGTGCCAGCAGTTCTAGACTAGCGAAAAACAATGAGCAGTTCTTC
cdr3_aa: CASSSRLAKNNEQFF
d_call: TRBD2
v_call: TRBV12-3/TRBV12-4
clone_size: many
j_call: TRBJ2-1

cdr3_nt: TGTGCCAGCAGTTTAGTTAGGACAATCTACAATGAGCAGTTCTTC
cdr3_aa: CASSLVRTIYNEQFF
d_call: .
v_call: TRBV12-3/TRBV12-4
clone_size: many
j_call: TRBJ2-1

cdr3_nt: TGTGCCAGCAGCCTGACAGTTCCTAACACCGGGGAGCTGTTTTTT
cdr3_aa: CASSLTVPNTGELFF
d_call: .
v_call: TRBV9
clone_size: .
j_call: TRBJ2-2

cdr3_nt: TGTGCCAGCAGCCAAGATTGGAGCGGGAGAGGCGGGGAGCTGTTTTTT
cdr3_aa: CASSQDWSGRGGELFF
d_call: TRBD2
v_call: TRBV3-1
clone_size: many
j_call: TRBJ2-2

cdr3_nt: TGTGCCAGCAGCTTACGTGGCGGGGGCTTTGCTGAAGCTTTCTTT
cdr3_aa: CASSLRGGGFAEAFF
d_call: .
v_call: TRBV13
clone_size: many
j_call: TRBJ1-1

cdr3_nt: TGTGCCAGCTCACCACCATCCAGGGAGACCCAGTACTTC
cdr3_aa: CASSPPSRETQYF
d_call: .
v_call: TRBV18
clone_size: many
j_call: TRBJ2-5

cdr3_nt: TGCGCCAGCAGCTCCGGGACAGGGGTTTCCTATAATTCACCCCTCCACTTT
cdr3_aa: CASSSGTGVSYNSPLHF
d_call: TRBD1
v_call: TRBV5-1
clone_size: few
j_call: TRBJ1-6

cdr3_nt: TGTGCCAGCAGTTTCCCCAAGGAGAATTCACCCCTCCACTTT
cdr3_aa: CASSFPKENSPLHF
d_call: .
v_call: TRBV28
clone_size: many
j_call: TRBJ1-6